One and the same sample provided the 24 T cell receptor beta chains below, sequenced in a study of blood T cell repertoires in COVID-19. The data were produced by immunoSEQ multiplex PCR, yet TCRdb's version contains in-frame clones alone and is incomplete. Of 93,000 or so clones in the sample, less than 90% were seen once. Sequencing was done on a sample of peripheral blood. These receptors were taken from a human donor in a cohort sampled during active COVID-19.

The chain combines TRBV6-1 with TRBJ1-6; D gene unclear. This CDR3 region has 14 residues. The V gene's germline CDR1 is MNHNS and CDR2 SASEGT. Trimming left V 1 base short and J 4 bases short, with 5 bases between. In nucleotides, the CDR3 is TGTGCCAGCAGTGAAGAACGGTATAATTCACCCCTCCACTTT. Translation: CASSEERYNSPLHF.

The chain recombines TRBV9 with TRBJ2-5, with TRBD1 matching 11 bases. Germline CDR1 SGDLS, CDR2 YYNGEE. With 3 bases clipped from V and 5 bases from J, the junction kept 6 bases outside the gene matches. CDR3 size: 15 residues. In DNA form, the CDR3 reads TGTGCCAGCAGCGCCCGGACAGGGGGCGCGGAGACCCAGTACTTC. Residues: CASSARTGGAETQYF.

V gene TRBV6-6 combines with J gene TRBJ2-6, with a possible D match to TRBD2 (6 bases). The germline CDR1 and CDR2 sequences are MNHNY and SVGAGI (reference sequence). The CDR3 is made up of 18 amino acids. V was shortened by 5 bases and J by 4 bases, with 21 bases between the two germline ends. CDR3 protein: CASSPNPLEGAGANVLTF. CDR3 sequence (DNA): TGTGCCAGCAGTCCAAACCCTTTGGAGGGAGCGGGGGCCAACGTCCTGACTTTC.

The genes are TRBV4-1 and TRBJ2-7, with 8 bases identical to TRBD1. Germline CDR1 and CDR2: MGHRA and YSYEKL. The CDR3 runs to 15 residues. V dropped 5 bases and J dropped 1; count of bases not matched to a gene: 7. The CDR3 coding sequence is TGCGCCAGCAGCAAAGGGACAGGAGAGTCCTACGAGCAGTACTTC. Translation gives CASSKGTGESYEQYF.

This clone was observed a single time. The rearrangement joins TRBV7-9 to TRBJ2-2; 9 bases are shared with TRBD2. CDR3 length equals 17 residues. The germline V gene has CDR1 SEHNR and CDR2 FQNEAQ (reference sequence). V lost 2 bases and J lost 5; bases outside the gene matches: 9. CDR3 region: CASSLYPIAGVTGELFF. Here the CDR3 DNA reads TGTGCCAGCAGCTTATATCCCATAGCGGGAGTTACCGGGGAGCTGTTTTTT.

The rearrangement links TRBV5-1 to TRBJ1-1, with D tentatively TRBD1 (5 bases). Germline assignment: CDR1 SGHRS and CDR2 YFSETQ. The CDR3 covers 13 residues. Between the trimmed V and J ends, which lost 4 bases and 11 bases, there was a span of 18 bases. The CDR3: CASSLEVGGSAFF. The CDR3 nucleotides read TGCGCCAGCAGCCTTGAGGTGGGGGGATCGGCTTTCTTT.

V and J are TRBV7-9 and TRBJ2-3, with TRBD1 matching 9 bases. The CDR3 is made up of 15 amino acids. V shed 5 bases and J 5 bases; nucleotides not matched to a gene: 8. CDR1 and CDR2 (germline): SEHNR, FQNEAQ (reference sequence). The DNA of the CDR3 is TGTGCCAGCAGCCAAATACAGGGGGCAAAAGATACGCAGTATTTT. Its protein is CASSQIQGAKDTQYF. The full variable domain, its missing parts supplied by reference TRBV7-9 and TRBJ2-3, is DTGVSQNPRHKITKRGQNVTFRCDPISEHNRLYWYRQTLGQGPEFLTYFQNEAQLEKSRLLSDRFSAERPKGSFSTLEIQRTEQGDSAMYLCASSQIQGAKDTQYFGPGTRLTVL.

V is TRBV27 and J is TRBJ2-1, with TRBD2 identical over 7 bases. The V gene's germline CDR1 is MNHEY and CDR2 SMNVEV (reference sequence). V lost 6 bases to trimming and J lost 7 bases; unmatched junction nucleotides: 12. The CDR3 covers 15 residues. The CDR3 coding sequence is TGTGCCAGCAGGCGAGTGGGGCGGGGGTGGAATGAGCAGTTCTTC. Translating gives CASRRVGRGWNEQFF.

The chain has TRBV14 and TRBJ2-1; the match to TRBD2 covers 11 bases. The CDR3 contains 15 residues. Looked up from germline, CDR1 is SGHDN and CDR2 is FVKESK. V trimming: 3 bases; J trimming: 5 bases; junction bases outside the gene matches: 3. CDR3 sequence (DNA): TGTGCCAGCAGCCAGAGGGGACTAGCGGACAATGAGCAGTTCTTC. This codes for CASSQRGLADNEQFF.

The chain links TRBV5-1 to TRBJ1-2, with a weak D call TRBD1 (6 bases). V lost 5 bases, J lost 0 bases, and 14 bases lay in between. The V gene's germline CDR1 is SGHRS and CDR2 YFSETQ. The CDR3 totals 15 residues. The CDR3 DNA is TGCGCCAGCAGACTAAGGACAGAGCCTAACTATGGCTACACCTTC. It codes for CASRLRTEPNYGYTF. Variable domain in full (rest from reference TRBV5-1 and TRBJ1-2): KAGVTQTPRYLIKTRGQQVTLSCSPISGHRSVSWYQQTPGQGLQFLFEYFSETQRNKGNFPGRFSGRQFSNSRSEMNVSTLELGDSALYLCASRLRTEPNYGYTFGSGTRLTVV.

The rearrangement links TRBV28 to TRBJ2-2; 8 bases match TRBD1. The germline CDR1 and CDR2 sequences are MDHEN and SYDVKM. The CDR3 runs to 16 residues. V was clipped by 5 bases and J by 4 bases; unmatched bases: 9. CDR3 nucleotide sequence: TGTGCCAGCAGTCCACCCGCAGGGGGCATCACCGGGGAGCTGTTTTTT. This translates into CASSPPAGGITGELFF.

The V call is TRBV19, the J call TRBJ2-1; D remains unclear. Trimming pared 9 bases from V and 0 bases from J, leaving 15 bases between. The CDR3 has 15 residues. Germline V gene data show CDR1 as LNHDA and CDR2 as SQIVND (reference sequence). The CDR3 DNA sequence: TGTGCCAGCAATGCAGCGCAGAGCTCCTACAATGAGCAGTTCTTC. Translated: CASNAAQSSYNEQFF.

The chain couples TRBV6-6 to TRBJ1-3; TRBD1 aligns across 8 bases. The CDR3 length is 14 residues. Trimming cost V 7 bases and J 1 base; bases outside gene matches: 3. CDR1 is MNHNY and CDR2 is SVGAGI in the germline V gene (reference sequence). CDR3 amino acids: CASKTGGSGNTIYF. Written as DNA, the CDR3 is TGTGCCAGCAAAACAGGGGGATCTGGAAACACCATATATTTT.

This chain uses TRBV5-1 with TRBJ2-5; D remains ambiguous. CDR3 length: 13 residues. Germline V lookup: CDR1 SGHRS, CDR2 YFSETQ. The germline V and J ends were trimmed by 4 bases and 5 bases, with 12 bases remaining between them. The CDR3 loop is CASSPTPEETQYF. CDR3 coding DNA: TGCGCCAGCAGCCCTACCCCGGAGGAGACCCAGTACTTC.

The chain carries TRBV3-1 (or the pseudogene TRBV3-2) and TRBJ2-1; no firm D call. With 2 bases removed from V and 0 bases from J, the gap between germline ends came to 14 bases. The CDR3 totals 17 residues. CDR1 is LGHDT and CDR2 is YNNKEL in the germline V gene (reference sequence). CDR3 sequence: CASSQYSGGSSYNEQFF. CDR3 DNA: TGTGCCAGCAGCCAATACTCCGGTGGTTCCTCCTACAATGAGCAGTTCTTC.

This clone was picked up one time. This sequence joins TRBV12-2 and TRBJ1-1; the table names TRBD1, a call not compared with the DNA. TRBV12-2 has pseudogene status. The CDR3 runs 17 residues. CDR3 bases: TGTGCAAGTCGCCCTAATGGAGCGTGCCAGGGTCGTGCTGCAGCTTTCTTT. Translated, it gives CASRPNGACQGRAAAFF.

The CDR3 loop reads CASSTGQGVTYEQYF. The CDR3 bases are TGCGCCAGCAGCACAGGACAGGGGGTGACCTACGAGCAGTACTTC. The chain is built from TRBV5-1 and TRBJ2-7; TRBD1 aligns across 10 bases. The CDR3 loop spans 15 amino acids. Looked up from germline, CDR1 is SGHRS and CDR2 is YFSETQ. J lost 2 bases, V lost 4 bases, and 6 bases had no gene match.

The chain's CDR3 is CASSRTSATQETQYF. The CDR3 bases are TGTGCCAGCAGCCGGACTAGCGCCACCCAAGAGACCCAGTACTTC. V usage is TRBV6-5 and J usage is TRBJ2-5; the match to TRBD2 covers 9 bases. The trim removed 6 bases at V and 1 base at J, leaving 6 bases unmatched. The CDR3 is 15 amino acids. Germline V gene data show CDR1 as MNHEY and CDR2 as SVGAGI.

V and J are TRBV6-1 and TRBJ1-2, with TRBD1 matching 12 bases. Germline CDR1 reads MNHNS; CDR2 reads SASEGT. The CDR3 has 18 amino acids. Trimming removed 0 bases from V and 7 bases from J; junction bases left unmatched: 12. The CDR3 region has the DNA TGTGCCAGCAGTGAAGCTAGGGGGACAGGGGGCGCGACTGGTGGCTACACCTTC. Translating it yields CASSEARGTGGATGGYTF.

V gene TRBV28 combines with J gene TRBJ1-2; the match to TRBD1 covers 8 bases. Germline CDR1 is MDHEN and CDR2 is SYDVKM. The CDR3 is made up of 14 amino acids. The ends lost 5 bases at V and 8 bases at J; junction bases unmatched: 10. The CDR3 DNA reads TGTGCCAGCAGTAGTAGGGGACAGGAGGAAGGCTACACCTTC. Residues: CASSSRGQEEGYTF.

This clone was picked up one time. V and J are TRBV7-3 and TRBJ2-3, with TRBD2 matching over 10 bases. Germline V gene sequence: CDR1 SGHTA, CDR2 FQGTGA. Trimming removed 1 base from V and 4 bases from J; junction bases left unmatched: 5. The CDR3 consists of 16 residues. This CDR3 is CASSLMSGRAADTQYF. The CDR3, as DNA: TGTGCCAGCAGCTTAATGAGCGGGAGGGCCGCAGATACGCAGTATTTT. Variable domain in full (rest from reference TRBV7-3 and TRBJ2-3): GAGVSQTPSNKVTEKGKYVELRCDPISGHTALYWYRQSLGQGPEFLIYFQGTGAADDSGLPNDRFFAVRPEGSVSTLKIQRTERGDSAVYLCASSLMSGRAADTQYFGPGTRLTVL.

The chain couples TRBV7-2 to TRBJ2-7; D is ambiguous. V dropped 3 bases and J dropped 7 bases, with 7 bases sitting between them. The CDR3 loop spans 11 amino acids. CDR1 and CDR2 (germline): SGHTA, FQGNSA. The CDR3 spells CASSFLEEQYF. The CDR3 coding sequence is TGTGCCAGCAGCTTTCTAGAGGAGCAGTACTTC.

This clone showed up just once. V and J are TRBV28 and TRBJ2-7; 10 nucleotides match TRBD1. Germline V CDR1 and CDR2: MDHEN, SYDVKM. V was clipped by 6 bases and J by 0 bases; unmatched bases: 5. The CDR3 is 15 amino acids. The DNA for the CDR3 is TGTGCCAGCAGCCTGGGACAGGGGATCTCCTACGAGCAGTACTTC. Translated: CASSLGQGISYEQYF.

The sample holds one count of this clone. V usage is TRBV14 and J usage is TRBJ2-1; D is possibly TRBD1 (5 bases). Trimming left V 3 bases short and J 2 bases short, with 8 bases between. CDR1 SGHDN and CDR2 FVKESK come from the germline V gene. The CDR3 consists of 14 residues. CDR3 nucleotide sequence: TGTGCCAGCAGCCATAGGGGCCCCTACAATGAGCAGTTCTTC. Translated, it gives CASSHRGPYNEQFF.